One T cell receptor beta chain is described in this entry. This CDR3 is missing its conserved last phenylalanine or tryptophan, likely due to a read error. J gave up 0 bases and V 8 bases, and 2 bases lay outside the gene matches. Per the germline V gene, CDR1 is MDHEN and CDR2 is SYDVKM. This CDR3 comprises 14 residues. The sample originates from a study of shared clonotypes between healthy human individuals. Sequenced by immunoSEQ multiplex PCR; TCRdb stores in-frame clones only, minus some. The sample consists of approximately 2.1 million clones, 90% to 95% of them appearing once. The rearrangement joins TRBV28 to TRBJ1-1; the match to TRBD1 covers 11 bases. Sequenced material: naive CD4+ T cells from PBMCs. Subset meaning: CD45RA+ positively selected. The sequence was collected from a man between 18 and 29 years old in good health. Some clones in this sample may be carry-over from other donors' samples. The CDR3 reads CASRDRGMNTEAFS. As DNA, the CDR3 is TGTGCCAGCCGGGACAGGGGGATGAACACTGAAGCTTTCTCT.